One sample yielded the 8 T cell receptor beta chains listed below, sequenced in a study of cytotoxic CD8 clonotypes in ibrutinib-treated CLL. Only in-frame clones appear in the TCRdb table, and some are missing; sequencing was by immunoSEQ multiplex PCR. The sample has approximately 200,000 clones; around 70% are singletons. Specimen: PBMCs, collected after 24 months of ibrutinib treatment. These receptor sequences come from a human donor with chronic lymphocytic leukemia.

V and J are TRBV6-6 and TRBJ2-5, with D possibly TRBD1 on 6 matching bases. Trimming took 2 bases from V and 2 from J, leaving 15 bases between them. The CDR3 length is 16 residues. The germline gives CDR1 MNHNY, CDR2 SVGAGI (reference sequence). The CDR3 bases are TGTGCCAGCAGTTACAGCCGGGACAACTTACAAGAGACCCAGTACTTC. Residues: CASSYSRDNLQETQYF.

V is TRBV4-2 and J is TRBJ2-1; D remains ambiguous. The CDR3 totals 13 residues. The V and J ends lost 0 bases and 7 bases respectively, with 7 bases between them. From germline, CDR1 is LGHNA and CDR2 YNFKEQ. The CDR3 spells CASSQDLENEQFF. DNA of the CDR3: TGTGCCAGCAGCCAAGATCTAGAAAATGAGCAGTTCTTC.

The V call is TRBV6-1, the J call TRBJ2-3; 8 positions agree with TRBD2. V shed 5 bases, J shed 0 bases, and the junction held 4 bases outside the gene matches. Germline lookup yields CDR1 MNHNS and CDR2 SASEGT. The CDR3 is made up of 15 amino acids. Written as DNA, the CDR3 is TGTGCCAGCAGTTTCATAGCGGGAAGCACAGATACGCAGTATTTT. It encodes CASSFIAGSTDTQYF.

This chain connects TRBV7-3 to TRBJ2-5; 9 bases line up with TRBD2. CDR1 is SGHTA, CDR2 FQGTGA, per germline. The CDR3 runs 17 residues. After removal of 11 bases from V and 1 base from J, the junction contained 17 bases not matched to a gene. Here the CDR3 DNA reads TGTGCCCCGAATAAGGATAGCGGGAGCGGTGCCCAAGAGACCCAGTACTTC. Translation gives CAPNKDSGSGAQETQYF.

The CDR3 region is CASSDFGSSYNEQFF. DNA of the CDR3: TGTGCCAGCAGTGATTTCGGGAGCTCCTACAATGAGCAGTTCTTC. The V gene is TRBV6-1, the J gene TRBJ2-1; D perhaps matches TRBD2 (6 bases). Trimming left V 3 bases short and J 0 bases short, with 9 bases between. Germline CDR1 and CDR2: MNHNS and SASEGT. The CDR3 runs to 15 residues.

This clone has only a few counts. This chain links TRBV6-4 with TRBJ1-5; possibly TRBD1 for D (5 bases). Germline values: CDR1 MRHNA, CDR2 SNTAGT. Trimming cost V 2 bases and J 6 bases, with 11 bases left between them. The CDR3 is made up of 14 amino acids. The CDR3 DNA sequence: TGTGCCAGCAGTGACGTGAAGGGGAGTCAGCCCCAGCATTTT. It codes for CASSDVKGSQPQHF.

This sequence joins TRBV6-6 and TRBJ2-7; TRBD2 agrees at 12 bases. This CDR3 comprises 12 residues. J lost 6 bases, V lost 11 bases, and 5 bases had no gene match. Germline V gene data show CDR1 as MNHNY and CDR2 as SVGAGI (reference sequence). This CDR3 reads CAAGLAGFEQYF. The CDR3 DNA reads TGTGCCGCTGGACTAGCGGGATTCGAGCAGTACTTC.

The CDR3 nucleotides read TGTGCCAGCAGCTCCGGGTGGGGGAAACAAGAGACCCAGTACTTC. This sequence encodes CASSSGWGKQETQYF. The V gene is TRBV11-2, the J gene TRBJ2-5; the D gene could be TRBD1 or TRBD2 (5 bases each). Germline V gene lookup returns CDR1 SGHAT and CDR2 FQNNGV. V gave up 4 bases and J gave up 2 bases, with 14 bases separating them. CDR3 length: 15 amino acids.